A selection of T cell receptor beta chains follows, all from one sample in a study of cytomegalovirus exposure and HLA in healthy donors. Repertoires were generated with immunoSEQ multiplex PCR, while TCRdb's copy carries only in-frame clones and drops some. The sample has 110,000 or so clones, approximately 90% seen once; the top ten hold around 4.5%. The sequenced sample consisted of PBMCs. Receptors originate from a man between 18 and 35 years old in good health and CMV-seropositive. Both conserved end residues are part of each CDR3. Fields, in order: CDR3 protein, CDR3 DNA, J gene, V gene, D gene, clone size. A D gene is named only where the DNA matches it firmly. The size field is filled for only some rows; it gives once, few, many or a size class.

CASKSDTVYGYTF,TGTGCCAGCAAGAGTGACACGGTCTATGGCTACACCTTC,TRBJ1-2,TRBV25-1,.,few
CASRGTVNNEQFF,TGTGCCAGCAGGGGGACAGTTAACAATGAGCAGTTCTTC,TRBJ2-1,TRBV27,TRBD1,.
CASRGGGPNSGYTF,TGTGCCAGCAGGGGAGGTGGGCCGAACAGTGGCTACACCTTC,TRBJ1-2,TRBV2,.,once
CASSIRQALQETQYF,TGTGCCAGTAGTATACGACAGGCTCTCCAAGAGACCCAGTACTTC,TRBJ2-5,TRBV19,.,.
CASSLGANTGELFF,TGCGCCAGCAGCTTGGGGGCCAACACCGGGGAGCTGTTTTTT,TRBJ2-2,TRBV5-1,.,once
CASSLEGLTVSYEQYF,TGTGCCAGCAGCTTAGAGGGACTAACGGTCTCCTACGAGCAGTACTTC,TRBJ2-7,TRBV7-2,TRBD2,.
CASSSLGHFREGYNEQFF,TGTGCCAGCTCATCACTTGGCCACTTCAGGGAAGGTTACAATGAGCAGTTCTTC,TRBJ2-1,TRBV18,.,.
CASSQDGAGMDEKLFF,TGCGCCAGCAGCCAAGATGGGGCAGGCATGGATGAAAAACTGTTTTTT,TRBJ1-4,TRBV4-1,.,.
CASSPEGQGHNQPQHF,TGTGCCAGCAGCCCCGAAGGACAGGGACACAATCAGCCCCAGCATTTT,TRBJ1-5,TRBV16,TRBD1,.
CASSLAGQGAVQPQHF,TGTGCCAGTAGTCTGGCGGGACAGGGGGCGGTTCAGCCCCAGCATTTT,TRBJ1-5,TRBV19,TRBD1,.
CASSEDFGTGGTDTQYF,TGTGCCAGCAGTGAAGATTTTGGGACAGGGGGCACAGATACGCAGTATTTT,TRBJ2-3,TRBV2,TRBD1,.
CASSEARGTGSSYEQYF,TGTGCCAGCAGTGAAGCGAGAGGGACAGGCAGCTCCTACGAGCAGTACTTC,TRBJ2-7,TRBV6-1,TRBD1,.
CASSLTGQGHEQYF,TGTGCCAGCAGCTTGACGGGACAGGGCCACGAGCAGTACTTC,TRBJ2-7,TRBV5-6,TRBD1,.
CASSFAGGNYEQYF,TGTGCCAGCAGTTTCGCAGGGGGTAACTACGAGCAGTACTTC,TRBJ2-7,TRBV6-5,TRBD1,once
CASSSLAVSYNEQFF,TGTGCCAGCAGCTCACTAGCAGTATCCTACAATGAGCAGTTCTTC,TRBJ2-1,TRBV7-2,.,.
CASSPDRGSEAFF,TGCGCCAGCAGCCCAGACAGGGGATCTGAAGCTTTCTTT,TRBJ1-1,TRBV5-1,TRBD1,.
CASSVVRAQGEQFF,TGTGCCAGCAGCGTAGTTAGAGCACAGGGTGAGCAGTTCTTC,TRBJ2-1,TRBV9,.,.
CASSPLQDSGNTIYF,TGTGCCAGCTCACCACTGCAGGACTCTGGAAACACCATATATTTT,TRBJ1-3,TRBV18,.,.
CASSRLTGADSPLHF,TGCGCCAGCAGCCGTTTAACAGGGGCTGATTCGCCCCTCCACTTT,TRBJ1-6,TRBV4-3,TRBD1,few
CASSWGQENYEQYF,TGTGCCAGCAGCTGGGGACAGGAAAACTACGAGCAGTACTTC,TRBJ2-7,TRBV13,TRBD1,.
CASSRTDSSYNSPLHF,TGCGCCAGCAGCCGAACAGACAGCTCCTATAATTCACCCCTCCACTTT,TRBJ1-6,TRBV5-1,.,.
CASSQDSGLKGETQYF,TGCGCCAGCAGCCAAGATTCAGGGTTGAAAGGGGAGACCCAGTACTTC,TRBJ2-5,TRBV4-1,.,.
CASSLVTDGNTIYF,TGTGCCAGCAGCTTGGTGACAGATGGAAACACCATATATTTT,TRBJ1-3,TRBV5-6,.,.
CASSIIQGVEQYF,TGTGCCAGCAGTATAATACAGGGCGTCGAGCAGTACTTC,TRBJ2-7,TRBV28,.,.
CASSLADRGGLRTF,TGTGCCAGCAGCTTAGCCGACAGGGGCGGTTTGAGGACCTTC,TRBJ1-2,TRBV7-2,TRBD1,.
CASSPGGGSEKLFF,TGCGCCAGCAGCCCGGGGGGAGGTTCTGAAAAACTGTTTTTT,TRBJ1-4,TRBV5-1,.,.
CASSLKGLQGPYEQYF,TGTGCCAGCAGCTTAAAAGGGCTACAGGGGCCCTACGAGCAGTACTTC,TRBJ2-7,TRBV7-8,TRBD1,.
CASSDTGQGLSYEQYF,TGTGCCAGCAGCGATACGGGACAGGGCTTATCCTACGAGCAGTACTTC,TRBJ2-7,TRBV11-2,TRBD1,.
CASSRLGDRYSPLHF,TGTGCCAGCAGCCGCCTTGGGGACAGGTATTCACCCCTCCACTTT,TRBJ1-6,TRBV6-5,TRBD1,.
CASSLDRDRNNSPLHF,TGTGCCAGCAGCTTAGATCGGGACAGAAATAATTCACCCCTCCACTTT,TRBJ1-6,TRBV11-2,TRBD1,.
CASSLGVGAGELFF,TGTGCCAGCAGCTTAGGAGTTGGTGCCGGGGAGCTGTTTTTT,TRBJ2-2,TRBV7-6,.,.
CASSAPGPDTQYF,TGTGCCAGCAGCGCTCCAGGGCCAGATACGCAGTATTTT,TRBJ2-3,TRBV7-9,.,.
CATSRTVNSPLHF,TGTGCCACCAGCAGAACAGTTAATTCACCCCTCCACTTT,TRBJ1-6,TRBV15,.,.
CASSLGLAANTGELFF,TGCGCCAGCAGCTTGGGTCTAGCAGCGAACACCGGGGAGCTGTTTTTT,TRBJ2-2,TRBV5-1,.,.
CNAQGFVEQYF,TGCAATGCACAGGGGTTCGTCGAGCAGTACTTC,TRBJ2-7,TRBV20-1,TRBD1,.
CASSLGAGAYNEQFF,TGTGCCAGCAGCTTAGGGGCGGGGGCTTACAATGAGCAGTTCTTC,TRBJ2-1,TRBV7-2,.,.
CASSLSGRTEAFF,TGTGCCAGCAGTTTATCGGGGCGCACTGAAGCTTTCTTT,TRBJ1-1,TRBV27,.,once
CASIPGVNTGELFF,TGTGCCAGCATCCCGGGGGTAAACACCGGGGAGCTGTTTTTT,TRBJ2-2,TRBV6-1,.,.
CASSLVGGIGEKLFF,TGTGCCAGCAGCCTCGTCGGGGGGATAGGTGAAAAACTGTTTTTT,TRBJ1-4,TRBV6-5,.,.
CASSGPYEQYF,TGTGCCAGCAGTGGGCCCTACGAGCAGTACTTC,TRBJ2-7,TRBV27,.,once
CASRLGQNYGYTF,TGTGCCAGCAGACTGGGACAGAACTATGGCTACACCTTC,TRBJ1-2,TRBV6-6,TRBD1,.
CASSLKGQGGLVRNEQYF,TGTGCCAGCAGTTTAAAGGGGCAAGGGGGCCTGGTTAGGAACGAGCAGTACTTC,TRBJ2-7,TRBV27,TRBD1,.
CASSEEIFISGGVTDTQYF,TGTGCCAGCAGTGAAGAAATATTTATTAGCGGGGGGGTCACAGATACGCAGTATTTT,TRBJ2-3,TRBV6-1,TRBD2,.
CASSPGTEAFF,TGTGCCAGTAGCCCAGGCACTGAAGCTTTCTTT,TRBJ1-1,TRBV19,.,once
CASSIGVGLSPSPLHF,TGTGCCAGTAGCATCGGGGTCGGCCTCAGCCCTTCACCCCTCCACTTT,TRBJ1-6,TRBV19,.,.
CASSPSGSNSGNTIYF,TGTGCCAGCTCACCGTCCGGTTCCAACTCTGGAAACACCATATATTTT,TRBJ1-3,TRBV18,.,.
CASSPYSQQGPGELFF,TGCGCCAGCAGCCCCTACTCACAACAGGGTCCCGGGGAGCTGTTTTTT,TRBJ2-2,TRBV5-1,.,.
CASSPPPLSNTEAFF,TGTGCCAGCAGCCCCCCCCCACTATCGAACACTGAAGCTTTCTTT,TRBJ1-1,TRBV7-2,.,once